The T cell receptor (beta chain) described here comes from a study of blood T cell repertoires in COVID-19. Study summary: Acute-phase and convalescent COVID-19 samples originated in the United States, Italy and Spain. Sample material is recorded as cDNA or gDNA derived from T cells, B-cell-depleted T cells, or PBMCs.

Cohorts were based on clinical histories the participants reported. Between the trimmed V and J ends, which lost 5 bases and 2 bases, there was a span of 9 bases. Germline V gene lookup returns CDR1 SGHTA and CDR2 FQGTGA. This CDR3 comprises 13 residues. TCRdb's copy holds only in-frame clones and misses some; the assay was immunoSEQ multiplex PCR. This repertoire shows around 170,000 clones, about 80% found once; its top ten account for approximately 12%. The gene calls are TRBV7-3 and TRBJ1-1; D is undetermined. Sequenced material: PBMCs or T cells enriched from blood (not recorded which). The TCR was taken from a middle-aged man who had recovered from COVID-19. The DNA for the CDR3 is TGTGCCAGCAGCCTCCATGGCAACACTGAAGCTTTCTTT. This translates into CASSLHGNTEAFF. Drawing the rest from reference TRBV7-3 and TRBJ1-1, the complete variable domain is GAGVSQTPSNKVTEKGKYVELRCDPISGHTALYWYRQSLGQGPEFLIYFQGTGAADDSGLPNDRFFAVRPEGSVSTLKIQRTERGDSAVYLCASSLHGNTEAFFGQGTRLTVV.